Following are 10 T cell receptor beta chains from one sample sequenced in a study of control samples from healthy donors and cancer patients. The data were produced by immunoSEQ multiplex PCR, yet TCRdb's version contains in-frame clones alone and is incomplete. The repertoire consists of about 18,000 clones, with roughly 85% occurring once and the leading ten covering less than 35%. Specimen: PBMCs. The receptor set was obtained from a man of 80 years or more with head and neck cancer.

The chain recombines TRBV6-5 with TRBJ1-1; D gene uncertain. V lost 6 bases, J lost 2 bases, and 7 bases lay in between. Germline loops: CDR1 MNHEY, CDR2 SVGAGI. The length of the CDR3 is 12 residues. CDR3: CASRGQNTEAFF. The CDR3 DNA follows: TGTGCCAGCAGAGGGCAAAACACTGAAGCTTTCTTT.

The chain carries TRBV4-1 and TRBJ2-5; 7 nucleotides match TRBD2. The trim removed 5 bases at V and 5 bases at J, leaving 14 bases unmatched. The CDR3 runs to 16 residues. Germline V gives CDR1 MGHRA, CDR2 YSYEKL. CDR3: CASSTTGGGYVETQYF. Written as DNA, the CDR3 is TGCGCCAGCAGCACAACTGGGGGGGGTTATGTCGAGACCCAGTACTTC.

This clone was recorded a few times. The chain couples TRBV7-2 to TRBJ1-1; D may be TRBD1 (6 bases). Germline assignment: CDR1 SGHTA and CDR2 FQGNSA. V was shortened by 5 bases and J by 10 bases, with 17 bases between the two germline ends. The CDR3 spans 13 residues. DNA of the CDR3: TGTGCCAGCAGCCCACGACAGGCCGGGGGAGCTTTCTTT. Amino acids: CASSPRQAGGAFF.

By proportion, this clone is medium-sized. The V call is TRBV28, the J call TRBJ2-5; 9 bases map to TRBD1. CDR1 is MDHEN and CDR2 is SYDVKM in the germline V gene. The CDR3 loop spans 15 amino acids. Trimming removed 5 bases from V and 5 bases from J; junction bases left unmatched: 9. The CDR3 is CASSQTGTGWETQYF. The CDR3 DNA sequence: TGTGCCAGCAGTCAAACCGGGACAGGGTGGGAGACCCAGTACTTC.

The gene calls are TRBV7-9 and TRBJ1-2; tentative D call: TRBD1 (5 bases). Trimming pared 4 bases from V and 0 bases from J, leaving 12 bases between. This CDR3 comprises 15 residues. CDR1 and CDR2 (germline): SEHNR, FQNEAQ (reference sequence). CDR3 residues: CASSSRETANYGYTF. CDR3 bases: TGTGCCAGCAGCTCCCGAGAGACAGCTAACTATGGCTACACCTTC. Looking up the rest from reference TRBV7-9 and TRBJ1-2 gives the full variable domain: DTGVSQNPRHKITKRGQNVTFRCDPISEHNRLYWYRQTLGQGPEFLTYFQNEAQLEKSRLLSDRFSAERPKGSFSTLEIQRTEQGDSAMYLCASSSRETANYGYTFGSGTRLTVV.

The CDR3 sequence: CASSQDHRTGGGNEQFF. CDR3 bases: TGCGCCAGCAGCCAAGATCATCGGACAGGGGGCGGGAATGAGCAGTTCTTC. The rearrangement uses TRBV4-1 and TRBJ2-1; 11 bases agree with TRBD1. V lost 0 bases to trimming and J lost 7 bases; unmatched junction nucleotides: 8. CDR3 size: 17 residues. Germline V gives CDR1 MGHRA, CDR2 YSYEKL.

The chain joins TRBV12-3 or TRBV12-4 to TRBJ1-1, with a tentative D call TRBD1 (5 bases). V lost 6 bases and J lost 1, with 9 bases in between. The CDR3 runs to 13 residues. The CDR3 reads CASSGTENTEAFF. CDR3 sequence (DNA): TGTGCCAGCAGCGGGACGGAGAACACTGAAGCTTTCTTT.

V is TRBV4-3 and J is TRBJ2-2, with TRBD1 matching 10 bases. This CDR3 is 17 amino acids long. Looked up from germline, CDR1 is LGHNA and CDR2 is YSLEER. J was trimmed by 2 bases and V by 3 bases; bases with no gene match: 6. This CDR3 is CASSHARDRGNTGELFF. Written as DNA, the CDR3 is TGCGCCAGCAGCCATGCCCGGGACAGGGGTAACACCGGGGAGCTGTTTTTT.

For the CDR3, the DNA is TGTGCCAGCTCACCCTCCGGTCCGGGACAGGGTTTTACGCAGTATTTT. It specifies CASSPSGPGQGFTQYF. The chain has TRBV18 and TRBJ2-3; TRBD1 aligns across 9 bases. V lost 3 bases to trimming and J lost 8 bases; unmatched junction nucleotides: 12. Germline CDR1 reads KGHSH; CDR2 reads LQKENI. The CDR3 totals 16 residues.

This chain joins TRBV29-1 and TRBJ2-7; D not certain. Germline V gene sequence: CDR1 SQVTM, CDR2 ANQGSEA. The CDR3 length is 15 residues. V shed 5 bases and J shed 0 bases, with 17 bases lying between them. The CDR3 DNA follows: TGCAGCGTTAGGCCCGGATTCCAAAACTCCTACGAGCAGTACTTC. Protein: CSVRPGFQNSYEQYF.